This T cell receptor beta chain was sequenced for a study of cytomegalovirus exposure and HLA in healthy donors. Overall study context: Falling in the Caucasian-associated ancestry cluster were 80% to 85% of 300 to 500 genotyped donors. Study findings and constraints: What a later analysis showed was that several of the most significant clusters appeared linked to common viral pathogens. Fewer N-insertions than the roughly 630-donor mean were reportedly shown by an Asian-associated ancestry cluster in a later analysis.

This clone was seen once. Its antigen is undetermined. The PCR ran on 60 Vbeta and 13 Jbeta primers. The assay was immunoSEQ multiplex PCR, and TCRdb's table has in-frame clones only and misses some. The table shows about 140,000 clones, with 82% occurring only once. The sequenced sample consisted of PBMCs. The source of this sequence is a man between 18 and 29 years old in good health and CMV-seropositive.

CDR3 sequence (DNA): TGCGCCAGCGGAAGAGGGACAGGGGGAATGATAGTGCAGTACTTC. It specifies CASGRGTGGMIVQYF. The V and J genes are TRBV10-2 and TRBJ2-7, with 11 bases matching TRBD1. V lost 8 bases to trimming and J lost 9 bases; unmatched junction nucleotides: 15. CDR1 and CDR2 from the germline V gene are WSHSY and SAAADI. The CDR3 is 15 residues long.